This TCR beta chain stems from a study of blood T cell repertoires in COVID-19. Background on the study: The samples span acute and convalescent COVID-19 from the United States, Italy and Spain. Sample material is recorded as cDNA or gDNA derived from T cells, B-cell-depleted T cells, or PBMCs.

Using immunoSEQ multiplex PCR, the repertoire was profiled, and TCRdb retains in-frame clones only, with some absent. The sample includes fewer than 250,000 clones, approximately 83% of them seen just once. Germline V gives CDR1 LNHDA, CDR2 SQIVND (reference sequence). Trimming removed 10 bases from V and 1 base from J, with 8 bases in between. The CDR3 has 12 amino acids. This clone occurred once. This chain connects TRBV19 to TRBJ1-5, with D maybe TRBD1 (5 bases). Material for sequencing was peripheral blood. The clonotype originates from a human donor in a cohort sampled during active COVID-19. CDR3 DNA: TGTGCCACCAGGGAAAGCAATCAGCCCCAGCATTTT. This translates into CATRESNQPQHF. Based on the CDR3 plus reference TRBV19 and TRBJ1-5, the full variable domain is DGGITQSPKYLFRKEGQNVTLSCEQNLNHDAMYWYRQDPGQGLRLIYYSQIVNDFQKGDIAEGYSVSREKKESFPLTVTSAQKNPTAFYLCATRESNQPQHFGDGTRLSIL.